The next 5 T cell receptor beta chains were all read from a single sample in a study of T cell clones after liver transplantation. Generated by immunoSEQ multiplex PCR, the TCRdb table keeps only in-frame clones and is missing some. The table shows around 15,000 clones, with 80% to 95% occurring only once. The source was CD8+ T cells from blood, collected before liver transplant. All receptors come from a human donor who received a liver transplant.

The chain uses TRBV12-5 and TRBJ2-4; D uncertain. The germline gives CDR1 LGHNT, CDR2 FRNRAP. The CDR3 loop spans 15 amino acids. V lost 6 bases, J lost 6 bases, and 18 bases lay in between. CDR3 in DNA: TGTGCTAGTGGCACCCCCTCTTTGGACGGAAACATTCAGTACTTC. It specifies CASGTPSLDGNIQYF.

The chain couples TRBV12-5 to TRBJ2-7; D remains unclear. V was pared by 5 bases and J by 2 bases, with 13 bases between. In germline, CDR1 is LGHNT, CDR2 FRNRAP. This CDR3 contains 14 residues. CDR3 DNA: TGTGCTAGTGGTCGTACATATCCGACCTACGAGCAGTACTTC. Protein sequence: CASGRTYPTYEQYF.

The gene calls are TRBV27 and TRBJ2-3; D unclear. V gave up 2 bases and J gave up 0 bases, with 9 bases separating them. The V gene's germline CDR1 is MNHEY and CDR2 SMNVEV (reference sequence). This CDR3 contains 15 residues. Here the CDR3 DNA reads TGTGCCAGCAGTTTAGGTAGCAGAAGCACAGATACGCAGTATTTT. Translation gives CASSLGSRSTDTQYF.

V gene TRBV11-2 combines with J gene TRBJ2-3; 9 nucleotides agree with TRBD1. In germline, CDR1 is SGHAT, CDR2 FQNNGV. This CDR3 is 15 amino acids long. V gave up 2 bases and J gave up 3 bases; unmatched junction bases: 3. CDR3 nucleotides: TGTGCCAGCAGCTTAACAGGGGGCGCGACAGATACGCAGTATTTT. Amino acid sequence: CASSLTGGATDTQYF. The full variable domain, in which reference TRBV11-2 and TRBJ2-3 provide the parts outside the CDR3, is EAGVAQSPRYKIIEKRQSVAFWCNPISGHATLYWYQQILGQGPKLLIQFQNNGVVDDSQLPKDRFSAERLKGVDSTLKIQPAKLEDSAVYLCASSLTGGATDTQYFGPGTRLTVL.

The V call is TRBV5-1, the J call TRBJ2-3; possibly TRBD2 for D (5 bases). This CDR3 contains 15 residues. Germline values: CDR1 SGHRS, CDR2 YFSETQ. Trimming removed 0 bases from V and 2 bases from J, with 10 bases in between. The CDR3 loop is CASSLGGSNTDTQYF. The CDR3 DNA is TGCGCCAGCAGCTTGGGAGGGTCAAACACAGATACGCAGTATTTT.